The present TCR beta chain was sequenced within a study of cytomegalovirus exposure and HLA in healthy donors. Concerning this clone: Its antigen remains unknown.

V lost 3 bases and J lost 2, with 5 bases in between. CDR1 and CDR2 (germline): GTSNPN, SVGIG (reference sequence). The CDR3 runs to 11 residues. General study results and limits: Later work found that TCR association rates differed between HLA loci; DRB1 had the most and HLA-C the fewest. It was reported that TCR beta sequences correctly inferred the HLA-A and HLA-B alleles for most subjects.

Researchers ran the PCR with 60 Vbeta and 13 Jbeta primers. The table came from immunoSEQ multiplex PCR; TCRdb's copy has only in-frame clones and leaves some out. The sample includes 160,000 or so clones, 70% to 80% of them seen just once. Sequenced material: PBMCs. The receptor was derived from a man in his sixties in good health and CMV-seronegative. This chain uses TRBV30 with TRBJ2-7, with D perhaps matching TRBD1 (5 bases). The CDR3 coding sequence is TGTGCCTGGAGAGGGGCCTACGAGCAGTACTTC. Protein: CAWRGAYEQYF.